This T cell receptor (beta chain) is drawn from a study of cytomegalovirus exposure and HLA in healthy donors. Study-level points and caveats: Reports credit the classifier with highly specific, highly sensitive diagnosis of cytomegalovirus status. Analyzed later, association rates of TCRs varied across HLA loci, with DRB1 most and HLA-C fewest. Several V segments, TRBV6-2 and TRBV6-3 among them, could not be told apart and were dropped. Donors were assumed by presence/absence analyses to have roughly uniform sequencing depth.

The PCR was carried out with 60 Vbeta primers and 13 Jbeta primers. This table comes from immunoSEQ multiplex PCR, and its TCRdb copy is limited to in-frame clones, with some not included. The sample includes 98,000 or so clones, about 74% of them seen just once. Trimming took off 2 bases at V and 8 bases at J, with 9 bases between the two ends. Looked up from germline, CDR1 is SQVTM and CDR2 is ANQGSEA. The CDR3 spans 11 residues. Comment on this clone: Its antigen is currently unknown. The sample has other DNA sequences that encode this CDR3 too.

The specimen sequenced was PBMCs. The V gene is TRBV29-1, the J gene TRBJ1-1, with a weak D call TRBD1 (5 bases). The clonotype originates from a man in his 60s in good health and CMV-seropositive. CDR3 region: CSVERGREAFF. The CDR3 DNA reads TGCAGCGTTGAACGGGGGAGGGAAGCTTTCTTT.